Below are 9 T cell receptor beta chains sequenced from a single sample in a study of technical replicates of blood from a handful of donors. Libraries were prepared by immunoSEQ multiplex PCR; TCRdb keeps only in-frame clonotypes and omits some of them. The table includes 76,000 or so clones, just over 85% detected once. Material: PBMCs. These receptors all come from a human donor in good health. Some clones in this sample may be carry-over from other donors' samples.

The J gene is TRBJ2-3, the V gene TRBV15; 9 nucleotides match TRBD2. Per germline, CDR1 LNHNV and CDR2 YYDKDF (reference sequence). This CDR3 spans 17 amino acids. The V segment lost 0 bases and the J segment 5 bases; nucleotides outside the gene matches: 9. The CDR3 bases are TGTGCCACCAGCAGAGAGGTAGCGGGAGACGGTTTAGATACGCAGTATTTT. Amino acids: CATSREVAGDGLDTQYF.

The rearrangement joins TRBV4-3 to TRBJ1-2, with D unclear. Trimming stripped 1 base from V and 8 bases from J, with 17 bases between. CDR1 and CDR2 from the germline V gene are LGHNA and YSLEER. There are 15 residues in the CDR3. The CDR3 loop reads CASSQGQDSNRGYTF. In DNA, the CDR3 is TGCGCCAGCAGCCAAGGGCAGGACTCCAATCGGGGCTACACCTTC.

A note on this clone: One junction end does not reproduce the germline sequence, and a read error may be involved. The J gene is TRBJ2-1, the V gene TRBV29-1; 7 bases line up with TRBD2. Germline V lookup: CDR1 SQVTM, CDR2 ANQGSEA. The CDR3 has 14 residues. CDR3 in DNA: TGTAGCGTTGAAGGCCAGCGGGGAGAGTATGAGCAGTTCTTC. Amino acids: CSVEGQRGEYEQFF.

V usage is TRBV5-1 and J usage is TRBJ2-1; 10 bases line up with TRBD2. This CDR3 region has 16 residues. V shed 1 base, J shed 7 bases, and the junction held 8 bases outside the gene matches. Per the germline V gene, CDR1 is SGHRS and CDR2 is YFSETQ. CDR3 bases: TGCGCCAGCAGCTTGCGAAGCGGGGGGGCCGGTAATGAGCAGTTCTTC. Translating it yields CASSLRSGGAGNEQFF.

The chain joins TRBV25-1 to TRBJ2-3, with 14 bases lining up with TRBD2. CDR3 length equals 16 residues. In germline, CDR1 is MGHDK, CDR2 SYGVNS. V lost 4 bases, J lost 2 bases, and 2 bases stayed unmatched. The CDR3 is CASSGGLAGATDTQYF. The CDR3 DNA reads as TGTGCCAGCAGTGGGGGACTAGCGGGGGCCACAGATACGCAGTATTTT.

In this sample, this clone turned up once. This sequence joins TRBV15 and TRBJ2-5, with D hard to call. CDR1 is LNHNV, CDR2 YYDKDF, per germline (reference sequence). The CDR3 has 14 amino acids. V lost 0 bases and J lost 12, with 17 bases in between. CDR3 sequence: CATSRDLAEPREYF. In DNA form, the CDR3 reads TGTGCCACCAGCAGAGATTTGGCGGAGCCCCGCGAGTACTTC. The full variable domain, completed using reference TRBV15 and TRBJ2-5, is DAMVIQNPRYQVTQFGKPVTLSCSQTLNHNVMYWYQQKSSQAPKLLFHYYDKDFNNEADTPDNFQSRRPNTSFCFLDIRSPGLGDTAMYLCATSRDLAEPREYFGPGTRLLVL.

V is TRBV4-2 and J is TRBJ2-7; D ambiguous. The V gene's germline CDR1 is LGHNA and CDR2 YNFKEQ. This CDR3 contains 14 residues. Trimming cost V 1 base and J 2 bases, with 9 bases left between them. DNA for the CDR3: TGTGCCAGCAGCCAAGGTCACAGTGCCTACGAGCAGTACTTC. Residues: CASSQGHSAYEQYF.

This clone has just a few counts. The chain carries TRBV4-1 and TRBJ2-7; the D gene is possibly TRBD1 (5 bases). The length of the CDR3 is 15 residues. Trimming stripped 1 base from V and 3 bases from J, with 13 bases between. Germline V CDR1 and CDR2: MGHRA, YSYEKL. CDR3 sequence: CASSQVGGRDYEQYF. CDR3 nucleotides: TGCGCCAGCAGCCAAGTTGGCGGCAGGGACTACGAGCAGTACTTC.

The chain has TRBV4-3 and TRBJ1-2; 10 bases line up with TRBD1. This CDR3 region has 15 residues. Germline V lookup: CDR1 LGHNA, CDR2 YSLEER. V was pared by 4 bases and J by 6 bases, with 8 bases of the junction left unmatched. The CDR3 protein is CASSPGQGVTDGYTF. In nucleotides, the CDR3 is TGCGCCAGCAGCCCAGGACAGGGGGTAACGGATGGCTACACCTTC.